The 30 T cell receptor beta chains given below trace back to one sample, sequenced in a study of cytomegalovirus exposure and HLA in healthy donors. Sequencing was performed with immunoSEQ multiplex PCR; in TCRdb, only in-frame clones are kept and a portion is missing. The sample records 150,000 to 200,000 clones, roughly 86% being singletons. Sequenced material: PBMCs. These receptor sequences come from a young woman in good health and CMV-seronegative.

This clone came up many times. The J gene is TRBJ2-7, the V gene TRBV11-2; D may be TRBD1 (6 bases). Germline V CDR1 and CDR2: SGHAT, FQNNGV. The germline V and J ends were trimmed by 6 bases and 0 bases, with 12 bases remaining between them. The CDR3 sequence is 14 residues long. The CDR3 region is CASSPGTNSYEQYF. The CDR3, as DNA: TGTGCCAGCAGTCCCGGGACAAACTCCTACGAGCAGTACTTC.

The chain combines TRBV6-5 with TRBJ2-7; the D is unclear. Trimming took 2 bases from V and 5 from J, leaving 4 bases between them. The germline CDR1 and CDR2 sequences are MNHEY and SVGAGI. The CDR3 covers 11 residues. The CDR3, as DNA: TGTGCCAGCAGTTACCCTGACGAGCAGTACTTC. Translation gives CASSYPDEQYF.

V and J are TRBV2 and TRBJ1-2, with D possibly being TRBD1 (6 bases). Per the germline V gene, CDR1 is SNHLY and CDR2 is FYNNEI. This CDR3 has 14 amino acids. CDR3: CVKGRGEGTYGYTF. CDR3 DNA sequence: TGTGTCAAAGGCAGGGGCGAGGGGACCTATGGCTACACCTTC.

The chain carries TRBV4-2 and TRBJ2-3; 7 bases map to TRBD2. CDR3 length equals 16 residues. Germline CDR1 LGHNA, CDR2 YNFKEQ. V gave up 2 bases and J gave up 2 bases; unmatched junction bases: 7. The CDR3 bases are TGTGCCAGCAGCCAACGAGCGGGGCCTAACACAGATACGCAGTATTTT. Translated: CASSQRAGPNTDTQYF.

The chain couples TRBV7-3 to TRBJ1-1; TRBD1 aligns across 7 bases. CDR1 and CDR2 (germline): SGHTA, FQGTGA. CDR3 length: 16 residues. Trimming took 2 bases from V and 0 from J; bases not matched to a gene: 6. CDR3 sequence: CASSLHAGQMNTEAFF. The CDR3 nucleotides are TGTGCCAGCAGCTTACATGCGGGACAGATGAACACTGAAGCTTTCTTT.

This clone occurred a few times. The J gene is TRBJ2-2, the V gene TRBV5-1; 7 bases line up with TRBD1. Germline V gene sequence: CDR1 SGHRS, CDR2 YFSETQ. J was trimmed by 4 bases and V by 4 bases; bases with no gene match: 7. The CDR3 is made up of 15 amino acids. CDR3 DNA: TGCGCCAGCAGCACAGAGGGACAGATCACCGGGGAGCTGTTTTTT. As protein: CASSTEGQITGELFF.

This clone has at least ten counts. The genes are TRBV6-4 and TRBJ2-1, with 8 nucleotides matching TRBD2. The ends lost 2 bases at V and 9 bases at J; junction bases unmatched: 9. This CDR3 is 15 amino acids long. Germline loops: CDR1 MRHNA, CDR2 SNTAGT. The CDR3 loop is CASSDAAGGAGEQFF. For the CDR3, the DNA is TGTGCCAGCAGTGACGCCGCCGGGGGGGCCGGTGAGCAGTTCTTC.

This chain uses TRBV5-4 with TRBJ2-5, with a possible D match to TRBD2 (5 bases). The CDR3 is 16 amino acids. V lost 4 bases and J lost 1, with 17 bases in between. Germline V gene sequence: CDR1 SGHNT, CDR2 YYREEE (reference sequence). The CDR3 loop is CASSPTGWTSQETQYF. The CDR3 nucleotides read TGTGCCAGCAGCCCCACGGGGTGGACCAGCCAAGAGACCCAGTACTTC.

The CDR3 region has the DNA TGTGCCAGCAGGGGACAGCCCGACACTGAAGCTTTCTTT. Protein product: CASRGQPDTEAFF. The chain uses TRBV5-5 and TRBJ1-1; TRBD1 aligns across 7 bases. Germline assignment: CDR1 SGHKS and CDR2 YYEKEE (reference sequence). V lost 5 bases and J lost 3; bases outside the gene matches: 4. CDR3 size: 13 residues. The full variable domain, rest sourced from reference TRBV5-5 and TRBJ1-1, is DAGVTQSPTHLIKTRGQQVTLRCSPISGHKSVSWYQQVLGQGPQFIFQYYEKEERGRGNFPDRFSARQFPNYSSELNVNALLLGDSALYLCASRGQPDTEAFFGQGTRLTVV.

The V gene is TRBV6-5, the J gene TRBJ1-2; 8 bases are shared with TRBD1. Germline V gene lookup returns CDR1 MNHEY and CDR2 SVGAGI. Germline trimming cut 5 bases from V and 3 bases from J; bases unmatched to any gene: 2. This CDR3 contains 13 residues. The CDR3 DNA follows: TGTGCCAGCAGTCAACAGGGGGACTATGGCTACACCTTC. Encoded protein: CASSQQGDYGYTF.

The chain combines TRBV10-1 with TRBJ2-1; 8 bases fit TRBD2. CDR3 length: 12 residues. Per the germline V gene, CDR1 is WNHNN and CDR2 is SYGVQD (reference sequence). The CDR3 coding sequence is TGCCCCCGGGGGGGTGGACTTAATGAGCAGTTCTTC. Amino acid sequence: CPRGGGLNEQFF.

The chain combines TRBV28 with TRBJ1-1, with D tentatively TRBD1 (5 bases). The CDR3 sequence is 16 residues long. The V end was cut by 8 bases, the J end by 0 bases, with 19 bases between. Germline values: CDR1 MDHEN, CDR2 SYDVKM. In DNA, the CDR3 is TGTGCCAGCTTGGGCGGGGCGTCGCGGATGAACACTGAAGCTTTCTTT. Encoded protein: CASLGGASRMNTEAFF.

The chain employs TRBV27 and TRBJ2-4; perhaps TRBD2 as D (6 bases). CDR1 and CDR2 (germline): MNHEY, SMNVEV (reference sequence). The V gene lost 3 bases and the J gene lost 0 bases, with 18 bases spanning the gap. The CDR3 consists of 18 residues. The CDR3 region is CASSLGAWAGLAKNIQYF. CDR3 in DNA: TGTGCCAGCAGTTTGGGCGCATGGGCGGGGCTAGCCAAAAACATTCAGTACTTC.

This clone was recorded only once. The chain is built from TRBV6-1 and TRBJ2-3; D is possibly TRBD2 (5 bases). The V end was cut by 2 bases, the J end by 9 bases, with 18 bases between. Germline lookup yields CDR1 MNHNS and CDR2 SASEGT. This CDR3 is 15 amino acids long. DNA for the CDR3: TGTGCCAGCAGTGAAAGGGCAGGCGGAGGAGGCACGCAGTATTTT. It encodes CASSERAGGGGTQYF.

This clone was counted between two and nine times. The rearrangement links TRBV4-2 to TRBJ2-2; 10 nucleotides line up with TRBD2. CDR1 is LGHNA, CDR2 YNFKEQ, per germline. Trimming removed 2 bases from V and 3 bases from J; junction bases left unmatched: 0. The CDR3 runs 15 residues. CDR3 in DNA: TGTGCCAGCAGCCAACTAGCGGGAGACACCGGGGAGCTGTTTTTT. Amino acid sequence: CASSQLAGDTGELFF.

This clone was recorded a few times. The CDR3 is CASSSPGQSYGGYTF. The DNA of the CDR3 is TGTGCCAGCAGCTCCCCCGGACAGTCTTATGGGGGCTACACCTTC. The rearrangement joins TRBV11-2 to TRBJ1-2; tentative D call: TRBD1 (6 bases). The CDR3 is 15 amino acids. The V gene's germline CDR1 is SGHAT and CDR2 FQNNGV. V lost 4 bases and J 8 bases, leaving 20 bases between the germline ends.

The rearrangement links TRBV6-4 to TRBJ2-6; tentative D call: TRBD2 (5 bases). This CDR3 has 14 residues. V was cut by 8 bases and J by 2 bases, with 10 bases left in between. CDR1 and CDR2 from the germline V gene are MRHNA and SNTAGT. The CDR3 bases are TGTGCCAGCGGGGAGAATGCTGGGGCCAACGTCCTGACTTTC. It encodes CASGENAGANVLTF.

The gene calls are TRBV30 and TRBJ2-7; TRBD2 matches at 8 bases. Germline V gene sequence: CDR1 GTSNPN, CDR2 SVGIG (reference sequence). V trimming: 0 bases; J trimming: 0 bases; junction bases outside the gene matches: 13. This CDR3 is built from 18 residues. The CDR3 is CAWSVPLRTSRNSYEQYF. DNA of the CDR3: TGTGCCTGGAGTGTACCCCTTCGGACTAGCCGAAACTCCTACGAGCAGTACTTC.

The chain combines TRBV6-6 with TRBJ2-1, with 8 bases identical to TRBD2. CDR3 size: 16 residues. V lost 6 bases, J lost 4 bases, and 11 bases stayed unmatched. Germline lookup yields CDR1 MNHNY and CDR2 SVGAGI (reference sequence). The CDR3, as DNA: TGTGCCAGCAGCTCTTCATGGACTAGCAGTTACAATGAGCAGTTCTTC. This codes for CASSSSWTSSYNEQFF.

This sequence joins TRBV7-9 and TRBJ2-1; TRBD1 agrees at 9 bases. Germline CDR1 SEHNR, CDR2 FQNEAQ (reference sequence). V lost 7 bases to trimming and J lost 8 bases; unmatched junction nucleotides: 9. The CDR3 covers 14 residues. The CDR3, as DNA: TGTGCCAGCAACCCACAGGGGGCATGGGATGAGCAGTTCTTC. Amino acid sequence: CASNPQGAWDEQFF.

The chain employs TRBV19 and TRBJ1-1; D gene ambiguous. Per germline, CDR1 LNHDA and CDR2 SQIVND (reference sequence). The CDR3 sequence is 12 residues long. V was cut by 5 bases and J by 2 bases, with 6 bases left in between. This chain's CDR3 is CASSGDNTEAFF. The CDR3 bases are TGTGCCAGTAGTGGAGATAACACTGAAGCTTTCTTT.

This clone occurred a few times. The CDR3 bases are TGTGCCAGCTCACGGGCAGATTCTTACGAGCAGTACTTC. Translated: CASSRADSYEQYF. The chain links TRBV18 to TRBJ2-7; D not certain. The CDR3 contains 13 residues. Germline V CDR1 and CDR2: KGHSH, LQKENI. V lost 4 bases and J lost 4, with 11 bases in between.

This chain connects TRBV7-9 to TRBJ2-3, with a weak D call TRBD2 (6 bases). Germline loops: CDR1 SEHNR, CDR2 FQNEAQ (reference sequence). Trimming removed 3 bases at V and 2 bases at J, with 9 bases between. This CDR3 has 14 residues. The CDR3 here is CASSFKRATDTQYF. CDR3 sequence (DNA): TGTGCCAGCAGCTTCAAGCGGGCCACAGATACGCAGTATTTT. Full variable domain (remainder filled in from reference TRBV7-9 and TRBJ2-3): DTGVSQNPRHKITKRGQNVTFRCDPISEHNRLYWYRQTLGQGPEFLTYFQNEAQLEKSRLLSDRFSAERPKGSFSTLEIQRTEQGDSAMYLCASSFKRATDTQYFGPGTRLTVL.

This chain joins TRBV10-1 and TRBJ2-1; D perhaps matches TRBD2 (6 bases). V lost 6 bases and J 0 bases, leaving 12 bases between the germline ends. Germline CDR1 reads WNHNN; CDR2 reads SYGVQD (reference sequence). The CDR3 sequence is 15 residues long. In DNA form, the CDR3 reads TGCGCCAGCAGGGATAGCGGTGGCTCCTACAATGAGCAGTTCTTC. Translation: CASRDSGGSYNEQFF.

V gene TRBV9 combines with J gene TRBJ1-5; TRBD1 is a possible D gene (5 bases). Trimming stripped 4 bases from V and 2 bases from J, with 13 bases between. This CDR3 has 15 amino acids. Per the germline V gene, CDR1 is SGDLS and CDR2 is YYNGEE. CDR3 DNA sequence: TGTGCCAGCAGCCCCGAGGGGAGGGGCAATCAGCCCCAGCATTTT. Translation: CASSPEGRGNQPQHF.

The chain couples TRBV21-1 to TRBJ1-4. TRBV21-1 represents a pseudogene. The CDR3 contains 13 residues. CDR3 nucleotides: TGTGCCAGCAGCAAAACGCGGGGGGAAAAACTGTTTTTT. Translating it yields CASSKTRGEKLFF.

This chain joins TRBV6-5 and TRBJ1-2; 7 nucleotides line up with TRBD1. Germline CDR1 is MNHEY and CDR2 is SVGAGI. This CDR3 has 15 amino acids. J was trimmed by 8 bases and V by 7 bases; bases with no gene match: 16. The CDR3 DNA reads TGTGCCAGCACGGGCTCCGGGACAGCGTTAAGGGGCTACACCTTC. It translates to CASTGSGTALRGYTF.

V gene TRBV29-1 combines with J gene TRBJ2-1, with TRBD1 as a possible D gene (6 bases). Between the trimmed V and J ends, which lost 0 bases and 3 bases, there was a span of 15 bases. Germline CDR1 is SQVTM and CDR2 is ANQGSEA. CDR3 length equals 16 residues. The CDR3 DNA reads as TGCAGCGTTGAAGAAGTAGGCAGGGGTGGCTACAATGAGCAGTTCTTC. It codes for CSVEEVGRGGYNEQFF.

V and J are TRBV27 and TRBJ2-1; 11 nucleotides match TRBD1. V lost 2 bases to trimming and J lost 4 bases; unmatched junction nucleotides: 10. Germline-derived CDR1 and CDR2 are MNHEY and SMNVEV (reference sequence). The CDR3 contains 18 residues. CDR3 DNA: TGTGCCAGCAGTTTAGCCCGGGACAGGGGGTGGAAGTACAATGAGCAGTTCTTC. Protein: CASSLARDRGWKYNEQFF.

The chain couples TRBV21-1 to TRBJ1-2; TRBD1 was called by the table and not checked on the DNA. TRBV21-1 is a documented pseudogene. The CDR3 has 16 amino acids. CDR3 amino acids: CASSARQGDANYGYTF. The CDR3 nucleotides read TGTGCCAGCAGCGCCCGACAGGGGGATGCTAACTATGGCTACACCTTC.